One sample yielded the 21 T cell receptor beta chains listed below, sequenced in a study of blood T cell repertoires in COVID-19. Using immunoSEQ multiplex PCR, the repertoire was profiled, and TCRdb retains in-frame clones only, with some absent. The data hold some 210,000 clones, with about 83% observed a single time. The sequenced sample was peripheral blood. The receptors were sampled from a man aged 45-60 years with active or convalescent COVID-19.

The table lists this clone with a count of one. The rearrangement joins TRBV27 to TRBJ1-6; 8 bases map to TRBD1. CDR3 size: 15 residues. Trimming at V came to 6 bases and at J to 5 bases, leaving 6 bases not matched to a gene. From germline, CDR1 is MNHEY and CDR2 SMNVEV (reference sequence). The CDR3 loop is CASRLDRGNNSPLHF. The DNA of the CDR3 is TGTGCCAGCAGACTCGACAGGGGTAATAATTCACCCCTCCACTTT.

The chain is built from TRBV24-1 and TRBJ2-5; the D gene is possibly TRBD1 (6 bases). The germline V and J ends were trimmed by 9 bases and 4 bases, with 20 bases remaining between them. Germline CDR1 KGHDR, CDR2 SFDVKD. The CDR3 is made up of 15 amino acids. CDR3 nucleotide sequence: TGTGCCACCGGTGGAGATTCAGGGGCTGTAGAGACCCAGTACTTC. Protein sequence: CATGGDSGAVETQYF.

The V call is TRBV10-3, the J call TRBJ1-5; unclear D gene. V was clipped by 0 bases and J by 4 bases, with 7 bases between them. The CDR3 runs 14 residues. The germline CDR1 and CDR2 sequences are ENHRY and SYGVKD. CDR3 DNA: TGTGCCATCAGTGAGTCGAGGGAGAATCAGCCCCAGCATTTT. Its protein is CAISESRENQPQHF.

The rearrangement joins TRBV24-1 to TRBJ2-5; TRBD2 matches at 12 bases. V shed 3 bases and J 4 bases; nucleotides not matched to a gene: 2. This CDR3 is 15 amino acids long. Germline CDR1 reads KGHDR; CDR2 reads SFDVKD. CDR3 residues: CATSDPGLAGETQYF. DNA for the CDR3: TGTGCCACCAGTGATCCGGGACTAGCGGGAGAGACCCAGTACTTC.

The V gene is TRBV4-3, the J gene TRBJ2-7, with D possibly matching TRBD2 (6 bases). CDR1 and CDR2 (germline): LGHNA, YSLEER. The CDR3 is made up of 15 amino acids. Trimming took 0 bases from V and 0 from J, leaving 9 bases between them. CDR3 DNA: TGCGCCAGCAGCCAAGATTTCGGGGGCTCCTACGAGCAGTACTTC. The encoded protein is CASSQDFGGSYEQYF.

This sequence joins TRBV12-3 or TRBV12-4 and TRBJ2-4; 8 bases fit TRBD1. The CDR3 has 13 amino acids. V lost 5 bases, J lost 8 bases, and 5 bases stayed unmatched. The chain's CDR3 is CASSPGQGYIQYF. The CDR3, as DNA: TGTGCCAGCAGTCCCGGACAGGGATACATTCAGTACTTC.

The chain employs TRBV11-2 and TRBJ1-2; 7 positions agree with TRBD1. The CDR3 is 18 amino acids. Germline V gives CDR1 SGHAT, CDR2 FQNNGV. Losses at the gene ends were 3 bases for V and 1 base for J; bases not matched to a gene: 14. CDR3 amino acids: CASSLRQPGQDFNYGYTF. CDR3 in DNA: TGTGCCAGCAGCTTGAGACAACCCGGACAGGACTTTAACTATGGCTACACCTTC.

The gene calls are TRBV30 and TRBJ2-4; D remains unclear. The germline V gene encodes CDR1 GTSNPN and CDR2 SVGIG (reference sequence). Trimming took 5 bases from V and 6 from J, leaving 8 bases between them. The CDR3 extends over 11 amino acids. The CDR3 loop is CAWAKANIQYF. In nucleotides, the CDR3 is TGTGCCTGGGCGAAAGCAAACATTCAGTACTTC.

This chain links TRBV6-5 with TRBJ1-3; D is unclear. Germline CDR1 is MNHEY and CDR2 is SVGAGI. Trimming pared 7 bases from V and 3 bases from J, leaving 16 bases between. CDR3 length: 15 amino acids. The CDR3 spells CASIYGPLDGNTIYF. The CDR3 DNA reads TGTGCCAGCATATATGGCCCGCTCGATGGAAACACCATATATTTT.

V and J are TRBV27 and TRBJ2-1, with TRBD2 as a possible D gene (5 bases). Looked up from germline, CDR1 is MNHEY and CDR2 is SMNVEV (reference sequence). V was shortened by 7 bases and J by 5 bases, with 21 bases between the two germline ends. The CDR3 runs to 16 residues. The CDR3 DNA is TGTGCCAGCACTCCCTTTGAGGGAGCCGTCAACAATGAGCAGTTCTTC. The encoded protein is CASTPFEGAVNNEQFF.

V is TRBV27 and J is TRBJ2-2; 7 nucleotides align to TRBD2. This CDR3 has 15 amino acids. Germline V gives CDR1 MNHEY, CDR2 SMNVEV (reference sequence). The V gene end was trimmed by 6 bases and the J gene end by 4 bases; junction bases not matched to a gene: 8. The chain's CDR3 is CASRGGAGSTGELFF. CDR3 in DNA: TGTGCCAGCAGGGGAGGGGCGGGTAGCACCGGGGAGCTGTTTTTT.

The gene calls are TRBV7-8 and TRBJ2-5; 7 positions agree with TRBD1. The V segment lost 5 bases and the J segment 1 base; nucleotides outside the gene matches: 10. CDR3 length: 16 residues. Germline values: CDR1 SGHVS, CDR2 FQNEAQ. This chain's CDR3 is CASSRPTGKPQETQYF. The CDR3 bases are TGTGCCAGCAGCCGCCCGACAGGGAAGCCCCAAGAGACCCAGTACTTC.

The chain recombines TRBV6-5 with TRBJ1-5, with TRBD1 as a possible D gene (5 bases). Germline CDR1 is MNHEY and CDR2 is SVGAGI. The CDR3 extends over 13 amino acids. Trimming pared 4 bases from V and 4 bases from J, leaving 8 bases between. CDR3 loop: CASSLKGNQPQHF. In nucleotides, the CDR3 is TGTGCCAGCAGTTTAAAGGGGAATCAGCCCCAGCATTTT.

This chain uses TRBV21-1 with TRBJ1-2. TRBV21-1 represents a pseudogene. CDR3 length: 16 residues. This chain's CDR3 is CARLPDYLSEGYGYTF. Written as DNA, the CDR3 is TGTGCCAGACTTCCGGACTATCTGTCGGAGGGCTATGGCTACACCTTC.

V usage is TRBV19 and J usage is TRBJ2-7, with 10 bases identical to TRBD1. The CDR3 has 15 residues. Unmatched junction bases numbered 8, after V lost 6 bases and J lost 3 bases. The V gene's germline CDR1 is LNHDA and CDR2 SQIVND (reference sequence). CDR3 sequence reads: CASSITGTGVYEQYF. The CDR3 nucleotides read TGTGCCAGTAGCATAACCGGGACAGGGGTCTACGAGCAGTACTTC.

The chain recombines TRBV9 with TRBJ1-2, with D possibly being TRBD1 (6 bases). Deletions cut 3 bases from V and 6 bases from J, with 9 bases between. The CDR3 has 12 residues. Per the germline V gene, CDR1 is SGDLS and CDR2 is YYNGEE. The CDR3 DNA sequence: TGTGCCAGCAGCGGACAGGTGGATGGCTACACCTTC. Translating gives CASSGQVDGYTF.

The chain couples TRBV20-1 to TRBJ2-2, with 7 positions matching TRBD2. V lost 3 bases, J lost 1 base, and 5 bases stayed unmatched. Looked up from germline, CDR1 is DFQATT and CDR2 is SNEGSKA (reference sequence). The CDR3 has 15 amino acids. CDR3 DNA: TGCAGTGCTAGTAGGACTAGGGGGAACACCGGGGAGCTGTTTTTT. Encoded protein: CSASRTRGNTGELFF.

The chain joins TRBV19 to TRBJ2-1; D is undetermined. In germline, CDR1 is LNHDA, CDR2 SQIVND (reference sequence). This CDR3 region has 10 residues. V lost 6 bases and J 9 bases, leaving 6 bases between the germline ends. The CDR3 nucleotides read TGTGCCAGTAGCTCGGGTGAGCAGTTCTTC. It specifies CASSSGEQFF.

The V gene is TRBV27, the J gene TRBJ1-4; tentatively, D is TRBD1 (5 bases). The germline gives CDR1 MNHEY, CDR2 SMNVEV (reference sequence). Trimming stripped 1 base from V and 0 bases from J, with 15 bases between. The CDR3 totals 18 residues. CDR3 sequence: CASSLWGGTRPTNEKLFF. CDR3 nucleotides: TGTGCCAGCAGTTTATGGGGAGGGACCCGTCCAACTAATGAAAAACTGTTTTTT.

CDR3 in amino acids: CASSLGQDYGYTF. The CDR3 coding sequence is TGTGCCAGCAGCTTAGGGCAAGACTATGGCTACACCTTC. The V and J genes are TRBV11-2 and TRBJ1-2; no reliable D call. Germline CDR1 SGHAT, CDR2 FQNNGV. The CDR3 is 13 residues long. The V gene lost 1 base and the J gene lost 3 bases, with 6 bases spanning the gap.

The J gene is TRBJ1-1, the V gene TRBV9; 7 positions agree with TRBD1. The CDR3 has 14 residues. Germline V lookup: CDR1 SGDLS, CDR2 YYNGEE. Trimming at V came to 1 base and at J to 11 bases, leaving 11 bases not matched to a gene. For the CDR3, the DNA is TGTGCCAGCAGCGTACAGGACAGGACCTCACCCGCTTTCTTT. It yields the protein CASSVQDRTSPAFF.